This T cell receptor (beta chain) was identified during a study of cytomegalovirus exposure and HLA in healthy donors. Method: immunoSEQ multiplex PCR; TCRdb's copy keeps in-frame clones and lacks some. This sample has 140,000 or so clones; 85% to 90% occur once, and the top ten carry 6.2%. The specimen was PBMCs. This clonotype was sampled from a woman in her 30s in good health and CMV-seropositive.

The CDR3 reads CASSLLAGGLSSYNEQFF. CDR3 nucleotides: TGCGCCAGCAGCTTACTAGCGGGGGGGTTGAGCTCCTACAATGAGCAGTTCTTC. The V and J genes are TRBV5-1 and TRBJ2-1; 13 nucleotides align to TRBD2. Germline V gene data show CDR1 as SGHRS and CDR2 as YFSETQ. V was clipped by 2 bases and J by 0 bases; unmatched bases: 5. The CDR3 runs 18 residues.